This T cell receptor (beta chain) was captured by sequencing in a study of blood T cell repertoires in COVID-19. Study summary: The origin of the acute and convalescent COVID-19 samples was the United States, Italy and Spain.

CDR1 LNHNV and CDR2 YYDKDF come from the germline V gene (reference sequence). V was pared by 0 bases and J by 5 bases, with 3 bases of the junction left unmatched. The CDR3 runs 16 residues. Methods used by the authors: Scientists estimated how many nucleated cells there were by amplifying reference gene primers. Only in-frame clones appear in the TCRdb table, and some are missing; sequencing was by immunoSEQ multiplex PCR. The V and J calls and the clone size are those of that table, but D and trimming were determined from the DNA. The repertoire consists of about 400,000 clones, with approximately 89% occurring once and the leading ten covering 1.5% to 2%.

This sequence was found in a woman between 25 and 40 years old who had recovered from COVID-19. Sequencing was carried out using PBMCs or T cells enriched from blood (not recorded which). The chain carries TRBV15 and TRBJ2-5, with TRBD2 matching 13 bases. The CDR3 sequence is CATSRELAGGPETQYF. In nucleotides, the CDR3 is TGTGCCACCAGCAGAGAACTAGCGGGAGGGCCTGAGACCCAGTACTTC.